A single sample gave rise to the 24 T cell receptor beta chains below, sequenced in a study of cytomegalovirus exposure and HLA in healthy donors. The data were produced by immunoSEQ multiplex PCR, yet TCRdb's version contains in-frame clones alone and is incomplete. This table has roughly 60,000 clones, about 95% appearing once. Sequencing was done on a sample of PBMCs. Receptors originate from a man between 18 and 35 years old in good health and CMV-seronegative.

This chain joins TRBV13 and TRBJ2-1; 11 bases align to TRBD2. V trimming: 6 bases; J trimming: 7 bases; junction bases outside the gene matches: 8. The CDR3 is made up of 15 amino acids. Per germline, CDR1 PRHDT and CDR2 FYEKMQ (reference sequence). Written as DNA, the CDR3 is TGTGCCAGCAGGGTAGCGGGAGGGAGATTAAATGAGCAGTTCTTC. It is translated as CASRVAGGRLNEQFF.

The rearrangement links TRBV7-9 to TRBJ2-3; possible D gene TRBD2, 5 bases. Germline CDR1 reads SEHNR; CDR2 reads FQNEAQ (reference sequence). The CDR3 runs to 14 residues. Deletions cut 1 base from V and 5 bases from J, with 10 bases between. CDR3 DNA sequence: TGTGCCAGCAGCTTAGGGGAGACGGGAGATACGCAGTATTTT. Amino acids: CASSLGETGDTQYF.

The chain recombines TRBV28 with TRBJ1-1; D gene uncertain. The CDR3 is 12 residues long. V lost 5 bases and J 11 bases, leaving 15 bases between the germline ends. Germline CDR1 is MDHEN and CDR2 is SYDVKM. The CDR3 sequence is CASSPREVEAFF. The CDR3, as DNA: TGTGCCAGCAGTCCACGGGAGGTTGAGGCTTTCTTT.

The rearrangement joins TRBV4-2 to TRBJ1-2, with a possible D match to TRBD1 (6 bases). The ends were cut back, 0 bases at V and 0 bases at J, with 11 bases in the middle. CDR1 and CDR2 (germline): LGHNA, YNFKEQ. This CDR3 region has 16 residues. DNA for the CDR3: TGTGCCAGCAGCCAAGATAGGGACACAACTAACTATGGCTACACCTTC. This translates into CASSQDRDTTNYGYTF.

This clone was counted once. V gene TRBV28 combines with J gene TRBJ2-7; unclear D gene. V was pared by 2 bases and J by 5 bases, with 4 bases between. There are 11 residues in the CDR3. CDR1 is MDHEN and CDR2 is SYDVKM in the germline V gene. Here the CDR3 DNA reads TGTGCCAGCAGTTTAGGCAACGAGCAGTACTTC. Translation gives CASSLGNEQYF.

V usage is TRBV5-6 and J usage is TRBJ2-5; TRBD2 is a possible D gene (5 bases). The V end was cut by 4 bases, the J end by 4 bases, with 11 bases between. This CDR3 has 13 residues. Germline CDR1 SGHDT, CDR2 YYEEEE. The CDR3 DNA follows: TGTGCCAGCAGCCACGGGGTCGGAGAGACCCAGTACTTC. Translated: CASSHGVGETQYF.

This chain joins TRBV7-2 and TRBJ2-7; no reliable D call. Trimming left V 5 bases short and J 2 bases short, with 4 bases between. The CDR3 is 11 amino acids. Germline lookup yields CDR1 SGHTA and CDR2 FQGNSA. CDR3 in DNA: TGTGCCAGCAGCCAGGCCTACGAGCAGTACTTC. It codes for CASSQAYEQYF. Based on the CDR3 plus reference TRBV7-2 and TRBJ2-7, the full variable domain is GAGVSQSPSNKVTEKGKDVELRCDPISGHTALYWYRQSLGQGLEFLIYFQGNSAPDKSGLPSDRFSAERTGGSVSTLTIQRTQQEDSAVYLCASSQAYEQYFGPGTRLTVT.

This chain links TRBV10-3 with TRBJ2-5; D might be TRBD1 (5 bases). This CDR3 region has 18 residues. CDR1 ENHRY and CDR2 SYGVKD come from the germline V gene. The V end lost 0 bases, the J end lost 3 bases, and 20 bases lay between the germline ends. The CDR3 nucleotides read TGTGCCATCAGTGAGTCTATGTTTTATAGGGGCGGTGAAGAGACCCAGTACTTC. Amino acid sequence: CAISESMFYRGGEETQYF.

This sequence joins TRBV11-3 and TRBJ2-1; D is possibly TRBD1 (6 bases). CDR3 size: 16 residues. Per the germline V gene, CDR1 is SGHNT and CDR2 is YENEEA. V was trimmed by 0 bases and J by 4 bases, leaving 13 bases between them. The CDR3 DNA sequence: TGTGCCAGCAGCTTAGATCTGCAGGGGATTTACAATGAGCAGTTCTTC. Encoded protein: CASSLDLQGIYNEQFF.

The J gene is TRBJ1-1, the V gene TRBV28; TRBD1 is a possible D gene (6 bases). This CDR3 contains 13 residues. Germline CDR1 MDHEN, CDR2 SYDVKM. Trimming stripped 4 bases from V and 4 bases from J, with 10 bases between. CDR3 loop: CASSSRGITEAFF. CDR3 in DNA: TGTGCCAGCAGTTCGAGGGGGATCACTGAAGCTTTCTTT. The whole variable domain, filled in from reference TRBV28 and TRBJ1-1, reads DVKVTQSSRYLVKRTGEKVFLECVQDMDHENMFWYRQDPGLGLRLIYFSYDVKMKEKGDIPEGYSVSREKKERFSLILESASTNQTSMYLCASSSRGITEAFFGQGTRLTVV.

The chain carries TRBV15 and TRBJ2-5; no clear D gene. CDR3 length equals 16 residues. The V end lost 2 bases, the J end lost 5 bases, and 18 bases lay between the germline ends. Germline V gives CDR1 LNHNV, CDR2 YYDKDF (reference sequence). DNA for the CDR3: TGTGCCACCAGCAGAATTGAGGATCACCTCCGGGAGACCCAGTACTTC. Protein product: CATSRIEDHLRETQYF.

The J gene is TRBJ2-1, the V gene TRBV11-3, with 11 bases matching TRBD1. With 3 bases clipped from V and 8 bases from J, the junction kept 3 bases outside the gene matches. Germline values: CDR1 SGHNT, CDR2 YENEEA. CDR3 length: 14 residues. The CDR3, as DNA: TGTGCCAGCAGCTTGGGGGACAGGGGGTATGAGCAGTTCTTC. Its protein product is CASSLGDRGYEQFF.

This chain connects TRBV2 to TRBJ2-7; D is possibly TRBD1 (6 bases). The CDR3 totals 14 residues. From germline, CDR1 is SNHLY and CDR2 FYNNEI. Trimming took off 5 bases at V and 4 bases at J, with 15 bases between the two ends. The CDR3 sequence: CASSSPQGPYEQYF. CDR3 sequence (DNA): TGTGCCAGCAGTTCACCGCAGGGGCCATACGAGCAGTACTTC.

This rearrangement joins TRBV2 to TRBJ2-7; TRBD1 might be the D (6 bases). In germline, CDR1 is SNHLY, CDR2 FYNNEI. Deletions cut 10 bases from V and 2 bases from J, with 15 bases between. The CDR3 is 13 residues long. Here the CDR3 reads CATSGTLTYEQYF. CDR3 sequence (DNA): TGTGCCACCTCCGGGACACTGACCTACGAGCAGTACTTC.

V usage is TRBV18 and J usage is TRBJ1-2; possibly TRBD1 for D (5 bases). Trimming stripped 5 bases from V and 3 bases from J, with 10 bases between. This CDR3 is built from 13 residues. Germline lookup yields CDR1 KGHSH and CDR2 LQKENI. The CDR3 region is CASSSREDYGYTF. CDR3 DNA: TGTGCCAGCTCATCCAGGGAGGACTATGGCTACACCTTC.

The genes are TRBV10-3 and TRBJ2-7, with 8 bases identical to TRBD1. Germline assignment: CDR1 ENHRY and CDR2 SYGVKD. The CDR3 runs 15 residues. V lost 3 bases, J lost 0 bases, and 4 bases stayed unmatched. The CDR3 nucleotides read TGTGCCATCAGTGAATGGACAGGGCGCTCCTACGAGCAGTACTTC. Translation gives CAISEWTGRSYEQYF.

CDR3 DNA sequence: TGTGCCAGCAGGGAGGGGACGGTTGCAACTAATGAAAAACTGTTTTTT. Translating it yields CASREGTVATNEKLFF. The chain links TRBV2 to TRBJ1-4, with D possibly TRBD1 on 5 matching bases. The CDR3 runs 16 residues. Trimming stripped 6 bases from V and 0 bases from J, with 14 bases between. Germline lookup yields CDR1 SNHLY and CDR2 FYNNEI.

The chain couples TRBV9 to TRBJ1-4; 9 bases are a match to TRBD1. Per the germline V gene, CDR1 is SGDLS and CDR2 is YYNGEE. With V trimmed by 6 bases and J by 7 bases, 22 bases remained unmatched. CDR3 length: 19 residues. The CDR3 loop reads CASIIQRNEQGAICEKLFF. Written as DNA, the CDR3 is TGTGCCAGCATTATCCAACGCAACGAACAGGGGGCTATATGTGAAAAACTGTTTTTT.

The CDR3 region has the DNA TGTGCCAGCAGCACCTCTGCCAGGGACTATGGCTACACCTTC. This encodes CASSTSARDYGYTF. The chain recombines TRBV7-8 with TRBJ1-2; D perhaps matches TRBD1 (5 bases). Germline values: CDR1 SGHVS, CDR2 FQNEAQ. V dropped 5 bases and J dropped 3 bases, with 13 bases sitting between them. This CDR3 region has 14 residues.

This chain joins TRBV6-1 and TRBJ1-1; 7 bases fit TRBD1. CDR1 MNHNS and CDR2 SASEGT come from the germline V gene. The CDR3 runs 13 residues. V gave up 5 bases and J gave up 4 bases; unmatched junction bases: 4. The DNA of the CDR3 is TGTGCCAGCAGTCGACAGGGCCCCACTGAAGCTTTCTTT. This codes for CASSRQGPTEAFF.

The chain employs TRBV7-9 and TRBJ1-5; D gene ambiguous. This CDR3 is built from 12 residues. Trimming left V 3 bases short and J 5 bases short, with 5 bases between. The germline CDR1 and CDR2 sequences are SEHNR and FQNEAQ (reference sequence). CDR3 loop: CASSFADQPQHF. CDR3 nucleotides: TGTGCCAGCAGCTTCGCGGATCAGCCCCAGCATTTT.

The V gene is TRBV7-2, the J gene TRBJ2-7, with 9 positions matching TRBD2. V lost 5 bases, J lost 3 bases, and 5 bases stayed unmatched. The CDR3 has 14 amino acids. Germline CDR1 SGHTA, CDR2 FQGNSA. The CDR3 coding sequence is TGTGCCAGCAGCCCTAGCGGGGCAAACTACGAGCAGTACTTC. Its translation: CASSPSGANYEQYF.

The chain has TRBV28 and TRBJ2-7; a weak D match, TRBD1 (6 bases). Germline-derived CDR1 and CDR2 are MDHEN and SYDVKM. V was pared by 2 bases and J by 2 bases, with 10 bases between. The CDR3 is 14 amino acids. The CDR3 DNA reads as TGTGCCAGCAGTTTAGGGGACATTGCCTACGAGCAGTACTTC. Its translation: CASSLGDIAYEQYF. Complete variable domain (other parts from reference TRBV28 and TRBJ2-7): DVKVTQSSRYLVKRTGEKVFLECVQDMDHENMFWYRQDPGLGLRLIYFSYDVKMKEKGDIPEGYSVSREKKERFSLILESASTNQTSMYLCASSLGDIAYEQYFGPGTRLTVT.

This rearrangement joins TRBV10-2 to TRBJ1-5; D gene uncertain. The CDR3 loop spans 15 amino acids. V lost 0 bases and J lost 3, with 9 bases in between. In germline, CDR1 is WSHSY, CDR2 SAAADI. CDR3 loop: CASSESEQFNQPQHF. The CDR3 DNA follows: TGCGCCAGCAGTGAGTCGGAACAGTTCAATCAGCCCCAGCATTTT.